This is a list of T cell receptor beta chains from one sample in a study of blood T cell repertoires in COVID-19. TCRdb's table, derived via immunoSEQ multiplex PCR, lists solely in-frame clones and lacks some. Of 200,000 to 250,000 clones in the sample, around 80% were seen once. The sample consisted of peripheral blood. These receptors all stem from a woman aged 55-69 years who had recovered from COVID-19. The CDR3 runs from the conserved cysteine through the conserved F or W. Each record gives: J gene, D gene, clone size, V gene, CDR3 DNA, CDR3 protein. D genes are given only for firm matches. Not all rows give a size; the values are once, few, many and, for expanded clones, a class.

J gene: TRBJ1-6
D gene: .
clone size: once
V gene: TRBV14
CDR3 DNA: TGTGCCAGCAGCCTACACCAGGGCTATAATTCACCCCTCCACTTT
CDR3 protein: CASSLHQGYNSPLHF

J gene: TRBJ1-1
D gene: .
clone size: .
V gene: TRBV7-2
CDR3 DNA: TGTGCCAGCAGATTAGAGGCGGAAAACACTGAAGCTTTCTTT
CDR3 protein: CASRLEAENTEAFF

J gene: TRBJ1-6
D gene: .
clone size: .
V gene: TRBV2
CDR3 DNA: TGTGCCAGCAAACGGTTAAATTCACCCCTCCACTTT
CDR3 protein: CASKRLNSPLHF

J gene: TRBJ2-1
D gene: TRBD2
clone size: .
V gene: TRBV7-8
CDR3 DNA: TGTGCCAGCAGCTTAGGCCGAGCGGGGCGGGATGAGCAGTTCTTC
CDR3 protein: CASSLGRAGRDEQFF

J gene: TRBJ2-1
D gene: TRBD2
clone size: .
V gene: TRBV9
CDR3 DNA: TGTGCCAGCAGCGTTAGCGGGGGGTCCTACAATGAGCAGTTCTTC
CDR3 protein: CASSVSGGSYNEQFF

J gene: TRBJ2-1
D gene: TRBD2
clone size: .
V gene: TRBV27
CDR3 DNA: TGTGCCACCTCCCAGCGGGGATTGAATGAGCAGTTCTTC
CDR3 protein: CATSQRGLNEQFF

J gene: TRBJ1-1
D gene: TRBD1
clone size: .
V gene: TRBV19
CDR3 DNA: TGTGCCAGTAAACAACCGGGACAGGGGAACACTGAAGCTTTCTTT
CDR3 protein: CASKQPGQGNTEAFF

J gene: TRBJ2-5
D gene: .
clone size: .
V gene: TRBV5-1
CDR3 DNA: TGCGCCAGCAGCTTGGAACTGCAAGAGACCCAGTACTTC
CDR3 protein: CASSLELQETQYF

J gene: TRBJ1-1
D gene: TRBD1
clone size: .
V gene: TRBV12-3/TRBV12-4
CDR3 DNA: TGTGCCAGCGGGGACAGTTGGAACACTGAAGCTTTCTTT
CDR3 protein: CASGDSWNTEAFF

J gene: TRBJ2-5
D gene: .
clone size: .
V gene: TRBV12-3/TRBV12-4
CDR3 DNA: TGTGCCAGCAGTTATGGACAGCTAGAGACCCAGTACTTC
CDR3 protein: CASSYGQLETQYF

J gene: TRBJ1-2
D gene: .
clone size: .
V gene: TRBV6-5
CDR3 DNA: TGTGCCAGCAGCCCAGGGGCTAACTATGGCTACACCTTC
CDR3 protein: CASSPGANYGYTF

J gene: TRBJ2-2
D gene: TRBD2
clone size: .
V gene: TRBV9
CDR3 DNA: TGTGCCAGCAGGCGGGGGGGCCCCACTACCGGGGAGCTGTTTTTT
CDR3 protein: CASRRGGPTTGELFF

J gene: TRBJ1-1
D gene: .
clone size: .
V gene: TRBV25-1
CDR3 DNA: TGTGCCAGCACTTCGGGCACTGAAGCTTTCTTT
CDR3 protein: CASTSGTEAFF

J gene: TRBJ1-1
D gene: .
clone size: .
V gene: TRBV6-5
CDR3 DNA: TGTGCCAGCAGTTACGGGCAGAACACTGAAGCTTTCTTT
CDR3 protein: CASSYGQNTEAFF

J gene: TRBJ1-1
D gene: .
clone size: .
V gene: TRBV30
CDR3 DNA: TGTGCCTGGAGTGTGCCAGGATGGAACACTGAAGCTTTCTTT
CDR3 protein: CAWSVPGWNTEAFF

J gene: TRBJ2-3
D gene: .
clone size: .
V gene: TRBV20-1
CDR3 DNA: TGCAGTGCTAGTTTTCTCAGCACAGATACGCAGTATTTT
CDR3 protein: CSASFLSTDTQYF

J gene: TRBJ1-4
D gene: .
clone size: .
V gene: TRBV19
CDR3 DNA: TGTGCCAGTATCCGGGGGGCACAAGGCGAAAAACTGTTTTTT
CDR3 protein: CASIRGAQGEKLFF

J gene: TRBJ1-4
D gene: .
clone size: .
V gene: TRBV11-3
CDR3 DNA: TGTGCGGGGGGATTGATCGAAAAACTGTTTTTT
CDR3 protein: CAGGLIEKLFF

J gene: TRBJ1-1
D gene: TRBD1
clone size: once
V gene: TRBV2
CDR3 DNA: TGTGCCAGCAGTGGGACAGGGGGCTACACTGAAGCTTTCTTT
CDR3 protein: CASSGTGGYTEAFF

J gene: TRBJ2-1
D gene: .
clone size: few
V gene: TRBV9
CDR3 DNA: TGTGCCAGCCAGGGGATGGGTTACAATGAGCAGTTCTTC
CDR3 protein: CASQGMGYNEQFF